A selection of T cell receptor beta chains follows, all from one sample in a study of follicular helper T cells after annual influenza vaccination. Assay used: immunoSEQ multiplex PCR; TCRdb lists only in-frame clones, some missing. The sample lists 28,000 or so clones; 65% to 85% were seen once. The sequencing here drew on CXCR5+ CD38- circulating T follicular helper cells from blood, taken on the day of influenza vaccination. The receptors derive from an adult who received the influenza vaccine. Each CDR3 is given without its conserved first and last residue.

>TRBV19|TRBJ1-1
ASSPLPQSHPNTEAF
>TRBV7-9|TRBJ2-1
AVERGEGYNEQF
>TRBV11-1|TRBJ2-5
ASSPTERRETQY
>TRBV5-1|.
ASSLADRSYEQY
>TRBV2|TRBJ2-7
ASSPPRQSSYEQY
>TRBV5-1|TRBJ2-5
ASSQGDIGVRETQY
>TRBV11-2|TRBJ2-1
ASSFDNEQF
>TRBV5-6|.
ASSSTASVFYEQY
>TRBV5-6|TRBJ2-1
ASSRTGGNEQF
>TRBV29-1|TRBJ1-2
SVGLGTGVGYT
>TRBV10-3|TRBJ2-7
AISAGQGMAYEQY
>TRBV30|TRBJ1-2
AWSVNRDSAPH
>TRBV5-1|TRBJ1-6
ASSFDRGGRSPLH
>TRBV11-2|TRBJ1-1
ASSLTEMNTEAF
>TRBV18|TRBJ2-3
ASSNGINTDTQY
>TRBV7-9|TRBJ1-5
ASSLEPGTGHQPQH
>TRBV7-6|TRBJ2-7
ASSLERTGYEQY
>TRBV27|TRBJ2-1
ASRGLSSYNEQF
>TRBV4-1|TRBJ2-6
ASSHYTSGANVLT
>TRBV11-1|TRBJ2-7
ASSSQRLAVPYEQY
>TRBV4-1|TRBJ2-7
ASSQRGGRYEQY
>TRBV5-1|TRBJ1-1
ASSSTGDKNTEAF
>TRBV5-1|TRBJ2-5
ASSLQGEETQY
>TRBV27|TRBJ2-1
ASSSQPRIAGVGNNEQF
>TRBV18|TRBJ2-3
ASSPYLRSPSGGARHTDTQY
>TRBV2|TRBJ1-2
ATREVWGQGAQGYT
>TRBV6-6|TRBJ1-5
ASSMGGSNQPQH
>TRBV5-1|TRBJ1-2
ASRFSGDNYGYT
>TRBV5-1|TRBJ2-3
ASSLDGREADTQY
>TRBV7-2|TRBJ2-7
ASSSSGTLSYEQY
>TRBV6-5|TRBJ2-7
ASWTGRSYEQY
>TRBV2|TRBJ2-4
ASSVRGPQY
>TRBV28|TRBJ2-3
ASSLSAHHFTQY
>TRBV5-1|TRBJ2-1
ASSYLSLAGKGMSYNEQF
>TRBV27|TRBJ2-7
ASSLFGSGSYEQY
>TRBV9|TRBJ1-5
ASSVGMGADQPQH
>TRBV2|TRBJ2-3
ASSPGTPYTQY
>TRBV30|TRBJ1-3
ASRVARNTIY
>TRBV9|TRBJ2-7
ASSVDGGSSYEQY
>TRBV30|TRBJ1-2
AWSVPEFGGYT
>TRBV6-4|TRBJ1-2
ASSEELGGGYT
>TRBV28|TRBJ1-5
ASSPMTGEHQPQH
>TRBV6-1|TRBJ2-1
ASSDTRWGSGRAEQF